Listed below are T cell receptor beta chains from one sample, sequenced in a study of blood T cell repertoires in COVID-19. Sequenced by immunoSEQ multiplex PCR; TCRdb stores in-frame clones only, minus some. The sample shows 250,000 to 350,000 clones, 70% to 90% of them seen only once. Sequencing was carried out using peripheral blood. The source of these receptors is an older woman with acute or convalescent COVID-19. The CDR3 runs from the conserved cysteine through the conserved F or W. Each record gives: J gene, clone size, V gene, D gene, CDR3 protein, CDR3 DNA. D genes are given only for firm matches. Clone size is not always given. Where it is, it says once, few, many or a class for expanded clones.

TRBJ1-2 . TRBV7-2 TRBD1 CASSLGTGHGYTF TGTGCCAGCAGCCTAGGGACAGGGCACGGCTACACCTTC
TRBJ2-1 once TRBV7-3 TRBD2 CASSFSGGSYNEQFF TGTGCCAGCAGCTTTAGCGGGGGCTCCTACAATGAGCAGTTCTTC
TRBJ2-5 . TRBV12-3/TRBV12-4 TRBD1 CASSDRGEETQYF TGTGCCAGCAGCGACAGGGGTGAAGAGACCCAGTACTTC
TRBJ1-1 . TRBV5-6 . CASSLGGRRAEAFF TGTGCCAGCAGCTTGGGAGGGAGGCGAGCTGAAGCTTTCTTT
TRBJ2-7 once TRBV29-1 TRBD2 CSVVISGISYEQYF TGCAGCGTTGTCATAAGCGGGATTTCCTACGAGCAGTACTTC
TRBJ2-5 . TRBV29-1 . CSVAEGSQETQYF TGCAGCGTTGCTGAGGGATCCCAAGAGACCCAGTACTTC
TRBJ2-3 once TRBV7-2 . CASSLAGGASTDTQYF TGTGCCAGCAGCTTAGCAGGGGGGGCTAGCACAGATACGCAGTATTTT
TRBJ2-3 . TRBV7-2 TRBD2 CASSPPGLAAVTDTQYF TGTGCCAGCAGCCCGCCGGGACTAGCGGCCGTCACAGATACGCAGTATTTT
TRBJ1-2 . TRBV6-5 TRBD1 CASSSLPRGQVYGYTF TGTGCCAGCAGTTCCCTCCCAAGGGGGCAGGTCTATGGCTACACCTTC
TRBJ1-1 once TRBV9 . CASSVATENTEAFF TGTGCCAGCAGCGTAGCCACAGAGAACACTGAAGCTTTCTTT
TRBJ1-2 . TRBV29-1 TRBD1 CSVGGTGIGYTF TGCAGCGTTGGTGGGACAGGGATTGGCTACACCTTC
TRBJ1-2 . TRBV13 . CASSSLAAANYGYTF TGTGCCAGCAGCTCACTAGCCGCGGCTAACTATGGCTACACCTTC
TRBJ1-1 few TRBV7-2 . CASSLNGNTEAFF TGTGCCAGCAGCCTGAACGGGAACACTGAAGCTTTCTTT
TRBJ2-7 . TRBV6-5 . CASSYSGSSGYEQYF TGTGCCAGCAGTTACTCGGGCTCGTCTGGGTACGAGCAGTACTTC
TRBJ2-2 . TRBV18 . CASSPRVTNTGELFF TGTGCCAGCTCACCTCGCGTTACTAACACCGGGGAGCTGTTTTTT
TRBJ1-1 once TRBV20-1 . CRAVMRAEAFF TGCAGAGCTGTAATGCGCGCTGAAGCTTTCTTT
TRBJ2-3 . TRBV10-3 . CAITPSDEDTQYF TGTGCCATCACGCCCTCCGATGAGGATACGCAGTATTTT
TRBJ2-1 . TRBV3-1/TRBV3-2 . CASSQEMLLGGVNEQFF TGTGCCAGCAGCCAAGAAATGTTACTTGGAGGGGTGAATGAGCAGTTCTTC
TRBJ1-3 . TRBV18 . CASSPPGQTILAPGNTIYF TGTGCCAGCTCACCACCGGGTCAGACAATCCTCGCCCCTGGAAACACCATATATTTT
TRBJ2-5 . TRBV5-1 TRBD2 CASSLGLAGDETQYF TGCGCCAGCAGCTTGGGACTAGCGGGGGATGAGACCCAGTACTTC
TRBJ2-1 once TRBV4-2 TRBD1 CASSQEQYRDRAGHEQFF TGTGCCAGCAGCCAAGAGCAGTACCGGGACAGGGCTGGACATGAGCAGTTCTTC
TRBJ1-5 . TRBV5-6 . CASSSGGNQPQHF TGTGCCAGCAGCTCGGGGGGGAATCAGCCCCAGCATTTT
TRBJ2-6 . TRBV27 . CASSLTAYGANVLTF TGTGCCAGCAGCCTTACTGCTTATGGGGCCAACGTCCTGACTTTC
TRBJ2-7 . TRBV27 TRBD1 CASSRGRGYEQYF TGTGCCAGCAGCCGAGGCAGGGGGTACGAGCAGTACTTC
TRBJ2-1 . TRBV28 . CASRIGTERYGEQFF TGTGCCAGCAGGATCGGGACTGAACGGTACGGTGAGCAGTTCTTC
TRBJ2-6 . TRBV7-2 TRBD1 CASRGQVSRGANVLTF TGTGCCAGCAGGGGACAGGTTTCTAGGGGGGCCAACGTCCTGACTTTC
TRBJ2-3 . TRBV14 . CASSQTPRGTDTQYF TGTGCCAGCAGCCAAACCCCCCGGGGCACAGATACGCAGTATTTT
TRBJ2-1 . TRBV6-2/TRBV6-3 TRBD2 CASSYFSGGTYNEQFF TGTGCCAGCAGTTACTTTAGCGGGGGGACCTACAATGAGCAGTTCTTC
TRBJ2-7 . TRBV28 TRBD2 CASSPSGVSSYEQYF TGTGCCAGCAGCCCTAGCGGGGTTAGCTCCTACGAGCAGTACTTC
TRBJ1-2 once TRBV5-1 TRBD1 CASSHGTATNYGYTF TGCGCCAGCAGCCACGGGACAGCCACTAACTATGGCTACACCTTC
TRBJ2-1 . TRBV5-1 TRBD2 CASSWTSINEQFF TGCGCCAGCAGCTGGACTAGCATCAATGAGCAGTTCTTC